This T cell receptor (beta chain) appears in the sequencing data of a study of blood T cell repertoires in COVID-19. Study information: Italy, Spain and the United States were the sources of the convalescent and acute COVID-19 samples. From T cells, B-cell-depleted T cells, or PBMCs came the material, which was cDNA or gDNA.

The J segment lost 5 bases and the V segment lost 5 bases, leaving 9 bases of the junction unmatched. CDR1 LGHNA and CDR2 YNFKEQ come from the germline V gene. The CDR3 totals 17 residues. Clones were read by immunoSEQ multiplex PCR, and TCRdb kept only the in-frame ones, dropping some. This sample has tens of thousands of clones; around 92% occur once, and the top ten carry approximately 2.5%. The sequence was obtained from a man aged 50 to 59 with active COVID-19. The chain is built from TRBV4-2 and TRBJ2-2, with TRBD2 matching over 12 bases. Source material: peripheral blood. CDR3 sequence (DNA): TGTGCCAGCAGCTCCCGAACTAGCGGGGGGTCAACCGGGGAGCTGTTTTTT. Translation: CASSSRTSGGSTGELFF.